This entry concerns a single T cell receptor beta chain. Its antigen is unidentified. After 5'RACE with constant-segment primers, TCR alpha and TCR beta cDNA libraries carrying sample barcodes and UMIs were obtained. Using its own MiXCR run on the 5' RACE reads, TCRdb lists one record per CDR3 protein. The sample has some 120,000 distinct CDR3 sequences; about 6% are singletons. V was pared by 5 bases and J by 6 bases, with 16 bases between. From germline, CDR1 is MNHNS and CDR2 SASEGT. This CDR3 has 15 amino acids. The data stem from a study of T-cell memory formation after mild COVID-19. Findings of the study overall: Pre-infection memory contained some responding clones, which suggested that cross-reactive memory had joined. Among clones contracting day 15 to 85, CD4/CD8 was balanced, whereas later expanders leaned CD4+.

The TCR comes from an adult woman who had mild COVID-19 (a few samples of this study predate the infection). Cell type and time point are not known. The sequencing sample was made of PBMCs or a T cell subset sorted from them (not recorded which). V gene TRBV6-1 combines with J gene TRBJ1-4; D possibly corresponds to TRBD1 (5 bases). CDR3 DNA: TGTGCCAGCAGTCTCGCCAGGGCGGGGGATGAAAAACTGTTTTTT. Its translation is CASSLARAGDEKLFF.